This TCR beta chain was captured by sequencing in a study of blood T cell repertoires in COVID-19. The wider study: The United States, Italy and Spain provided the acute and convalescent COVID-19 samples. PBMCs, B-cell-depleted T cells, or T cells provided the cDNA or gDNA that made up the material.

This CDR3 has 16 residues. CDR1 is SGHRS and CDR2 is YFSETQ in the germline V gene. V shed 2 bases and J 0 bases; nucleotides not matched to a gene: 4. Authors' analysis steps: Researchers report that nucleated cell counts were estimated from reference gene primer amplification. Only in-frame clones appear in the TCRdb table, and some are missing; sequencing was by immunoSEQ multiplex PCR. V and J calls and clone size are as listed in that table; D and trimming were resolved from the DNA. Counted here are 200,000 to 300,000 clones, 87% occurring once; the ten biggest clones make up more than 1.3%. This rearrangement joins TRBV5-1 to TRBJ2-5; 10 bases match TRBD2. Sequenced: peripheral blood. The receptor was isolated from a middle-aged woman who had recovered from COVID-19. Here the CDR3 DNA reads TGCGCCAGCAGCTTCTATAGCGGGGGGTACCAAGAGACCCAGTACTTC. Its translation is CASSFYSGGYQETQYF.